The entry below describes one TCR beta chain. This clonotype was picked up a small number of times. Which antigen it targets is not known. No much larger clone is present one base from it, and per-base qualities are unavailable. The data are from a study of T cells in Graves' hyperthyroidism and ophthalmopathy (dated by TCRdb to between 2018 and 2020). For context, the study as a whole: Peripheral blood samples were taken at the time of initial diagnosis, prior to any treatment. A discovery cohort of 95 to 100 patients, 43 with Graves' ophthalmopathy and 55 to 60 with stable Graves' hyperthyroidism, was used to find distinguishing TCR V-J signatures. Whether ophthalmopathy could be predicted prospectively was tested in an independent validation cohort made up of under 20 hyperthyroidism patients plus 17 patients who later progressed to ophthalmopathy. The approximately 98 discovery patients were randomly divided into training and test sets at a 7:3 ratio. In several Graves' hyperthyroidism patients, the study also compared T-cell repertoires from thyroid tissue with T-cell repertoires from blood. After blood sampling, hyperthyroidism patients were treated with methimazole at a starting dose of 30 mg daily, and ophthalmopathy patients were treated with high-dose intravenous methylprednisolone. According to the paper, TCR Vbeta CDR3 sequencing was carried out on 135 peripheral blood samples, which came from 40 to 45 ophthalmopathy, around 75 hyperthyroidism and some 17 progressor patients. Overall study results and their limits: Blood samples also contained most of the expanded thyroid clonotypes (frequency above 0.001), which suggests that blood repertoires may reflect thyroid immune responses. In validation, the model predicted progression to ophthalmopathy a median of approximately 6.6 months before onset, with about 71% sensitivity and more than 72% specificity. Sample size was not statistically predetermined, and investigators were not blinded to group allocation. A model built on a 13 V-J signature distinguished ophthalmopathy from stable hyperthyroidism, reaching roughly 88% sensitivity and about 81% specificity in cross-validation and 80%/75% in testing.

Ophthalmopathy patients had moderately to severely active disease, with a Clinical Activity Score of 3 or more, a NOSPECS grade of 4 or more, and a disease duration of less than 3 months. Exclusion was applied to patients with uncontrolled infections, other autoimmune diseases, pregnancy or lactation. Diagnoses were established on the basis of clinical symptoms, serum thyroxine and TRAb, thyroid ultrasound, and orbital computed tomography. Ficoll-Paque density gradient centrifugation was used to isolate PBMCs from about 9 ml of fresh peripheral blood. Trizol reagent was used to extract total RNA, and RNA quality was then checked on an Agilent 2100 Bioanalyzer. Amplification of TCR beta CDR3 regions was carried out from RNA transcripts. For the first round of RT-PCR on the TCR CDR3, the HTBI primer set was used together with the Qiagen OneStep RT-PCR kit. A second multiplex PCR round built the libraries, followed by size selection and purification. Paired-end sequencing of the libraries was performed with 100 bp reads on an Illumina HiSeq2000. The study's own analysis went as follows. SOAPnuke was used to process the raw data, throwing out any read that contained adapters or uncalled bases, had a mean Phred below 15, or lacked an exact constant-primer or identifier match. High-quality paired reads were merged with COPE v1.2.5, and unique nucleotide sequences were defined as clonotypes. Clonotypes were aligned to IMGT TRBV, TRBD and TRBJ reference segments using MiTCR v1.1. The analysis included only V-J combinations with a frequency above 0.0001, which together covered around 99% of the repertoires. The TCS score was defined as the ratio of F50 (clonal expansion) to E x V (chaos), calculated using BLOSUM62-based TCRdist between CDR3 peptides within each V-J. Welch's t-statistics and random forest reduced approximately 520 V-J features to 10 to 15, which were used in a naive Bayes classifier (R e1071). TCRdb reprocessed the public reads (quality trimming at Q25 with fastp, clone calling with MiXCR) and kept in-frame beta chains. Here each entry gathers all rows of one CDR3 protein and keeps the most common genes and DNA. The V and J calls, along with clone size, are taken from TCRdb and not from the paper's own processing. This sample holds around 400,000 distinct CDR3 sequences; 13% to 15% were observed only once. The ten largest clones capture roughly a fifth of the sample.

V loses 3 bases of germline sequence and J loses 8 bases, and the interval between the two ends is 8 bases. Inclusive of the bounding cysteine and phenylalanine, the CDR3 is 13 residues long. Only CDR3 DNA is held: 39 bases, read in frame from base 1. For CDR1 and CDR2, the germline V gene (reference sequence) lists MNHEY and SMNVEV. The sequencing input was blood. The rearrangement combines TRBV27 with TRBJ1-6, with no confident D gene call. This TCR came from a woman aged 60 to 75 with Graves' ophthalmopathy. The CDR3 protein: CASSFGLDSPLHF. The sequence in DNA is TGTGCCAGCAGTTTTGGGTTGGATTCACCCCTCCACTTT.